A single sample is the source of the 3 T cell receptor beta chains below, sequenced in a study of blood T cells in healthy people across ages (dated by TCRdb to 2014 to 2015). The method behind the library was 5' RACE. Sequenced on an Illumina HiSeq 2500. A second PCR of 7 to 11 cycles was run with a J-beta primer mix and a sample-barcoded 5' primer. TCRdb reanalyzed the raw reads on its own, using fastp at Q25 for trimming and MiXCR for clone calling, and kept in-frame beta chains. Each CDR3 protein appears once, grouped with its most common genes and DNA. The sample records about 1.6 million distinct CDR3 sequences, around 35% of which are singletons. Approximately 11% of the sample is taken by the ten largest. Sequenced material: blood. These receptors were collected from a woman in her 30s in good health.

This chain links TRBV7-8 with TRBJ2-5; 13 bases agree with TRBD2. The trim removed 4 bases at V and 1 base at J, leaving 15 bases unmatched. Looked up from germline, CDR1 is SGHVS and CDR2 is FQNEAQ. The CDR3 consists of 20 residues. In DNA form, the CDR3 reads TGTGCCAGCAGCTCCCGCGGACTAGCGGGGGCCCTGAATTTCCAAGAGACCCAGTACTTC. It yields the protein CASSSRGLAGALNFQETQYF.

This clonotype came up many times. The chain joins TRBV7-3 to TRBJ2-7, with unresolved D. V was trimmed by 1 base and J by 3 bases, leaving 7 bases between them. Germline V gene data show CDR1 as SGHTA and CDR2 as FQGTGA. The CDR3 loop spans 13 amino acids. The CDR3 spells CASSLNPGYEQYF. CDR3 sequence (DNA): TGTGCCAGCAGCTTAAATCCGGGCTACGAGCAGTACTTC. Looking up the rest from reference TRBV7-3 and TRBJ2-7 gives the full variable domain: GAGVSQTPSNKVTEKGKYVELRCDPISGHTALYWYRQSLGQGPEFLIYFQGTGAADDSGLPNDRFFAVRPEGSVSTLKIQRTERGDSAVYLCASSLNPGYEQYFGPGTRLTVT.

J is TRBJ2-1 and V is TRBV6-5; TRBD2 matches 12 bases. The ends lost 3 bases at V and 10 bases at J; junction bases unmatched: 7. Germline V gene lookup returns CDR1 MNHEY and CDR2 SVGAGI. This CDR3 contains 15 residues. In DNA, the CDR3 is TGTGCCAGCAGTTATACCCCACTAGCGGGGGGAGAGCAGTTCTTC. Its translation is CASSYTPLAGGEQFF.